This entry lists 20 T cell receptor beta chains sequenced from one sample in a study of blood T cell repertoires in COVID-19. Profiling relied on immunoSEQ multiplex PCR, and the TCRdb table lists in-frame clones only, not all of them. Altogether under 110,000 clones are present, around 87% being singletons, with the ten largest covering more than 9%. Source material: peripheral blood. The source is a woman in her twenties or thirties with acute or convalescent COVID-19.

The chain links TRBV28 to TRBJ1-1; 8 positions agree with TRBD1. The CDR3 extends over 16 amino acids. Germline V gives CDR1 MDHEN, CDR2 SYDVKM. V was clipped by 2 bases and J by 4 bases; unmatched bases: 9. Here the CDR3 reads CASSLGPQGAGTEAFF. Here the CDR3 DNA reads TGTGCCAGCAGTTTAGGACCCCAGGGGGCAGGCACTGAAGCTTTCTTT.

The V gene is TRBV5-1, the J gene TRBJ2-1, with a possible D match to TRBD1 (7 bases). Between the trimmed V and J ends, which lost 2 bases and 1 base, there was a span of 22 bases. This CDR3 is 19 amino acids long. Germline V gene data show CDR1 as SGHRS and CDR2 as YFSETQ. DNA of the CDR3: TGCGCCAGCAGCTTTGGGGCCAGGGGGACTGTCAGGTCCTACAATGAGCAGTTCTTC. It encodes CASSFGARGTVRSYNEQFF.

The chain carries TRBV19 and TRBJ2-3; 9 bases are shared with TRBD1. This CDR3 is 12 amino acids long. After removal of 10 bases from V and 8 bases from J, the junction contained 7 bases not matched to a gene. The germline V gene encodes CDR1 LNHDA and CDR2 SQIVND (reference sequence). Here the CDR3 reads CAIRDRDSTQYF. CDR3 DNA: TGTGCCATCCGGGACAGGGACAGTACGCAGTATTTT.

This clone was detected only a few times. The chain combines TRBV4-2 with TRBJ1-5, with unresolved D. The V gene's germline CDR1 is LGHNA and CDR2 YNFKEQ. The CDR3 covers 18 residues. V was clipped by 3 bases and J by 0 bases, with 18 bases between them. The CDR3 sequence is CASSQTAGPSYSNQPQHF. CDR3 nucleotide sequence: TGTGCCAGCAGCCAGACGGCAGGCCCGAGTTATAGCAATCAGCCCCAGCATTTT.

This rearrangement joins TRBV5-6 to TRBJ1-3; tentative D call: TRBD1 (5 bases). The germline CDR1 and CDR2 sequences are SGHDT and YYEEEE. The CDR3 has 16 residues. The ends were cut back, 4 bases at V and 0 bases at J, with 14 bases in the middle. CDR3 residues: CASSPGRTTSGNTIYF. CDR3 coding DNA: TGTGCCAGCAGCCCGGGACGGACTACCTCTGGAAACACCATATATTTT. Variable domain in full (rest from reference TRBV5-6 and TRBJ1-3): DAGVTQSPTHLIKTRGQQVTLRCSPKSGHDTVSWYQQALGQGPQFIFQYYEEEERQRGNFPDRFSGHQFPNYSSELNVNALLLGDSALYLCASSPGRTTSGNTIYFGEGSWLTVV.

The rearrangement uses TRBV28 and TRBJ2-4; 8 bases agree with TRBD1. The CDR3 sequence is 14 residues long. Unmatched junction bases numbered 6, after V lost 3 bases and J lost 8 bases. Germline CDR1 reads MDHEN; CDR2 reads SYDVKM. CDR3 DNA: TGTGCCAGCAGTTTTATCACAGGGGGGCACATTCAGTACTTC. Its protein product is CASSFITGGHIQYF.

This clone was seen once. The rearrangement joins TRBV9 to TRBJ1-1; 7 nucleotides align to TRBD1. CDR3 size: 14 residues. V trimming: 4 bases; J trimming: 3 bases; junction bases outside the gene matches: 6. CDR1 SGDLS and CDR2 YYNGEE come from the germline V gene. The CDR3 is CASSTHRGDTEAFF. The CDR3 bases are TGTGCCAGCAGCACCCACAGGGGTGACACTGAAGCTTTCTTT.

The CDR3 DNA follows: TGTGCCAGCAGCTTAGTTTCGGGTAACAATGAGCAGTTCTTC. Protein: CASSLVSGNNEQFF. The chain uses TRBV7-2 and TRBJ2-1; D uncertain. This CDR3 is 14 amino acids long. V gave up 1 base and J gave up 5 bases, with 9 bases separating them. The germline CDR1 and CDR2 sequences are SGHTA and FQGNSA.

The chain couples TRBV12-1 to TRBJ1-4; the table's D gene call, TRBD1, was not cross checked with the DNA. TRBV12-1 is reported as a pseudogene. The CDR3 contains 18 residues. CDR3 sequence reads: CASSFRDRGLRDSEKLFF. CDR3 nucleotides: TGTGCCAGCAGCTTTCGAGACAGGGGGTTAAGGGATAGCGAAAAACTGTTTTTT.

The V and J genes are TRBV5-6 and TRBJ2-7; D gene unclear. This CDR3 region has 13 residues. The germline V and J ends were trimmed by 0 bases and 7 bases, with 11 bases remaining between them. CDR1 and CDR2 from the germline V gene are SGHDT and YYEEEE. The CDR3 DNA follows: TGTGCCAGCAGCTTGGGGGCTCGGCGAGAGCAGTACTTC. Translation gives CASSLGARREQYF.

This clone was counted once. The V gene is TRBV2, the J gene TRBJ1-1, with 7 bases lining up with TRBD1. CDR1 is SNHLY and CDR2 is FYNNEI in the germline V gene. The CDR3 has 12 amino acids. V dropped 8 bases and J dropped 7; count of bases not matched to a gene: 7. CDR3 nucleotide sequence: TGTGCCAGCGGAAGGACAGGATTTGAAGCTTTCTTT. Protein sequence: CASGRTGFEAFF.

The chain employs TRBV10-2 and TRBJ1-1; TRBD1 matches 7 bases. This CDR3 contains 13 residues. The ends lost 0 bases at V and 8 bases at J; junction bases unmatched: 3. Germline CDR1 reads WSHSY; CDR2 reads SAAADI. CDR3 in amino acids: CASSESGQVEAFF. The CDR3 nucleotides read TGCGCCAGCAGTGAGTCAGGACAGGTAGAAGCTTTCTTT.

V is TRBV11-3 and J is TRBJ1-3; possibly TRBD1 for D (6 bases). CDR3 length: 16 amino acids. Germline V gives CDR1 SGHNT, CDR2 YENEEA. The V and J ends lost 8 bases and 0 bases respectively, with 17 bases between them. Here the CDR3 reads CASGPRTERSGNTIYF. DNA for the CDR3: TGTGCCAGCGGGCCTAGGACAGAGCGCTCTGGAAACACCATATATTTT.

The rearrangement uses TRBV6-5 and TRBJ2-7; D remains ambiguous. CDR1 MNHEY and CDR2 SVGAGI come from the germline V gene. This CDR3 has 14 residues. Trimming took off 2 bases at V and 2 bases at J, with 10 bases between the two ends. CDR3 in DNA: TGTGCCAGCAGTTACAGTTTTGGGCCCTACGAGCAGTACTTC. Translated: CASSYSFGPYEQYF.

This clone came up once. The chain couples TRBV7-8 to TRBJ2-7, with TRBD1 matching 11 bases. Per germline, CDR1 SGHVS and CDR2 FQNEAQ. V was clipped by 4 bases and J by 3 bases; unmatched bases: 8. The CDR3 has 16 residues. The CDR3 spells CASSSNLGQGVYEQYF. The CDR3, as DNA: TGTGCCAGCAGCTCTAACCTGGGACAGGGGGTCTACGAGCAGTACTTC.

This sequence joins TRBV27 and TRBJ2-7, with 9 bases matching TRBD1. The germline V gene encodes CDR1 MNHEY and CDR2 SMNVEV (reference sequence). J gave up 4 bases and V 8 bases, and 15 bases lay outside the gene matches. The CDR3 extends over 16 amino acids. The CDR3 region is CASGGISGQGIYEQYF. The CDR3 region has the DNA TGTGCCAGCGGTGGTATCTCGGGACAGGGAATTTACGAGCAGTACTTC.

The chain has TRBV27 and TRBJ2-2; weak D call: TRBD1 (6 bases). Germline CDR1 and CDR2: MNHEY and SMNVEV (reference sequence). Trimming shortened V by 1 base and J by 3 bases, and 18 bases separated the two germline ends. This CDR3 is 18 amino acids long. The CDR3 DNA reads as TGTGCCAGCAGTTTATTTTTTAAGGAGGACAGCCACACCGGGGAGCTGTTTTTT. Its translation is CASSLFFKEDSHTGELFF.

This chain links TRBV10-3 with TRBJ2-1; 9 bases agree with TRBD2. The CDR3 is 14 residues long. Trimming took 3 bases from V and 5 from J; bases not matched to a gene: 2. Germline V gene lookup returns CDR1 ENHRY and CDR2 SYGVKD. Here the CDR3 reads CAISDRLADNEQFF. In nucleotides, the CDR3 is TGTGCCATCAGTGATAGACTAGCGGACAATGAGCAGTTCTTC.

This chain connects TRBV27 to TRBJ2-3; maybe TRBD2 (7 bases). Trimming took 8 bases from V and 1 from J, leaving 19 bases between them. There are 16 residues in the CDR3. Germline V lookup: CDR1 MNHEY, CDR2 SMNVEV (reference sequence). The CDR3, as DNA: TGTGCCAGCCAACCAAGGGGGGGCCACGGCACAGATACGCAGTATTTT. Protein: CASQPRGGHGTDTQYF.

The chain carries TRBV7-8 and TRBJ2-3; perhaps TRBD2 as D (5 bases). CDR1 is SGHVS and CDR2 is FQNEAQ in the germline V gene. The CDR3 has 11 residues. V was pared by 4 bases and J by 6 bases, with 5 bases between. The CDR3 bases are TGTGCCAGCAGCTGGAGGGATACGCAGTATTTT. Translation gives CASSWRDTQYF.